This T cell receptor beta chain is from a study of beta chain features in type 1 diabetes. Whole-study findings and limits: Shortening of TCRB CDR3s, moderate but significant, appeared in all four CD4+ subsets of Type 1 diabetes patients.

Germline loops: CDR1 SGHRS, CDR2 YFSETQ. J was trimmed by 3 bases and V by 5 bases; bases with no gene match: 4. The CDR3 is 14 amino acids. As for this clone: Its antigen is unknown.

The authors reverse transcribed all of the isolated RNA, so sequencing captured expressed TCRB transcripts. Mean read depth for naive, central memory and regulatory T cell samples was some 3.8 million reads. TCRdb keeps only in-frame clones here, not all; method: immunoSEQ multiplex PCR. The table has 400,000 or so clones, 9.5% to 10% seen once. What was sequenced was central memory CD4+ T cells from blood. This sequence originates from a man younger than 40 with type 1 diabetes. The chain recombines TRBV5-1 with TRBJ1-2, with 10 nucleotides matching TRBD1. The CDR3 nucleotides read TGCGCCAGCAGGAGACAGGGGGCAGACTATGGCTACACCTTC. Translation: CASRRQGADYGYTF.